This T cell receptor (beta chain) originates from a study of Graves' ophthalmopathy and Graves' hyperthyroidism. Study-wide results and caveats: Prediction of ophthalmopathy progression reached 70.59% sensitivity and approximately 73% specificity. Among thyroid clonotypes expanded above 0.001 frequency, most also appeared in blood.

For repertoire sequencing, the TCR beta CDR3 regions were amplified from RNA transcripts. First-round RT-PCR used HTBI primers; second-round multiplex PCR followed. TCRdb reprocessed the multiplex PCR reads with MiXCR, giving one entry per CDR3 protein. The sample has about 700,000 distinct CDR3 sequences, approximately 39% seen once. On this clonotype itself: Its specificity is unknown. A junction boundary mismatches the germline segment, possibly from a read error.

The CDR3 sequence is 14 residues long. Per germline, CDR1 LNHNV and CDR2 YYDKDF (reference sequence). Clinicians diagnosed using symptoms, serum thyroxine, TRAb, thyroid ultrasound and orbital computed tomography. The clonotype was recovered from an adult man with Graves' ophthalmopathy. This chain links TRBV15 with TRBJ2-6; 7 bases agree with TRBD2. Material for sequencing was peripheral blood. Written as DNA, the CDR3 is TGTGCCACCAGCAGAGAGCGGGGGAGTTTTACTGAAGCTTTC. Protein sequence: CATSRERGSFTEAF.